What follows are 12 T cell receptor beta chains derived from one specimen sequenced in a study of blood T cell repertoires in COVID-19. TCRdb's copy holds only in-frame clones and misses some; the assay was immunoSEQ multiplex PCR. Of 200,000 to 250,000 clones listed, more than 65% are singletons. Material for sequencing was peripheral blood. The receptors here all came from a man aged 50-59 years with active or convalescent COVID-19.

The chain has TRBV3-1 (or the pseudogene TRBV3-2) and TRBJ1-1; no clear D gene. The CDR3 runs 12 residues. Germline V gene lookup returns CDR1 LGHDT and CDR2 YNNKEL (reference sequence). V lost 0 bases and J lost 8, with 7 bases in between. CDR3 sequence: CASSQDDLEAFF. The CDR3 nucleotides are TGTGCCAGCAGCCAAGACGACTTAGAAGCTTTCTTT.

The rearrangement links TRBV11-2 to TRBJ2-1; possibly TRBD2 for D (6 bases). Per germline, CDR1 SGHAT and CDR2 FQNNGV. The ends were cut back, 1 base at V and 6 bases at J, with 10 bases in the middle. The CDR3 is 14 residues long. CDR3 sequence: CASSLAAGFNEQFF. CDR3 in DNA: TGTGCCAGCAGCTTAGCCGCGGGATTCAATGAGCAGTTCTTC.

Concerning this clone itself: One end of the junction does not line up with germline, which may come from a read error. The chain uses TRBV3-1 (or the pseudogene TRBV3-2) and TRBJ2-2, with D possibly matching TRBD1 (7 bases). Germline-derived CDR1 and CDR2 are LGHDT and YNNKEL (reference sequence). This CDR3 is built from 12 residues. The CDR3 reads CASSQIQGGLFF. The CDR3 DNA reads TGTGCCAGCAGCCAAATCCAGGGGGGGCTGTTTTTT.

The chain is built from TRBV18 and TRBJ2-7, with 11 bases that match TRBD1. The CDR3 covers 15 residues. Germline assignment: CDR1 KGHSH and CDR2 LQKENI. The J segment lost 7 bases and the V segment lost 3 bases, leaving 8 bases of the junction unmatched. CDR3 region: CASSPGTGGRQEQYV. CDR3 nucleotide sequence: TGTGCCAGCTCACCTGGGACAGGGGGGCGCCAAGAGCAGTACGTC.

J is TRBJ1-1 and V is TRBV4-3; D not certain. V lost 1 base, J lost 0 bases, and 9 bases lay in between. In germline, CDR1 is LGHNA, CDR2 YSLEER. The CDR3 has 15 amino acids. CDR3 protein: CASSQVAGLNTEAFF. The CDR3 region has the DNA TGCGCCAGCAGCCAAGTTGCAGGTCTGAACACTGAAGCTTTCTTT.

The rearrangement joins TRBV5-1 to TRBJ2-1; D is perhaps TRBD2 (6 bases). This CDR3 is 12 amino acids long. V was cut by 3 bases and J by 10 bases, with 11 bases left in between. Germline values: CDR1 SGHRS, CDR2 YFSETQ. CDR3 DNA: TGCGCCAGCAGCTATCCGGCGGGGGAGCAGTTCTTC. Its protein product is CASSYPAGEQFF. Combining the CDR3 with reference TRBV5-1 and TRBJ2-1 gives the whole variable domain KAGVTQTPRYLIKTRGQQVTLSCSPISGHRSVSWYQQTPGQGLQFLFEYFSETQRNKGNFPGRFSGRQFSNSRSEMNVSTLELGDSALYLCASSYPAGEQFFGPGTRLTVL.

This chain uses TRBV28 with TRBJ1-1, with D perhaps matching TRBD1 (6 bases). The germline CDR1 and CDR2 sequences are MDHEN and SYDVKM. The CDR3 is 13 residues long. The V and J ends lost 6 bases and 0 bases respectively, with 8 bases between them. CDR3 DNA: TGTGCCAGCAGCCGACAGGTGAACACTGAAGCTTTCTTT. Translating gives CASSRQVNTEAFF.

This clone was counted a few times. The genes are TRBV18 and TRBJ2-7; D is unresolved. This CDR3 is 16 amino acids long. V lost 4 bases and J 6 bases, leaving 22 bases between the germline ends. CDR1 KGHSH and CDR2 LQKENI come from the germline V gene. CDR3 residues: CASSRITTSLTTEQYF. Written as DNA, the CDR3 is TGTGCCAGCTCACGCATAACGACTTCTCTTACGACCGAGCAGTACTTC.

The genes are TRBV30 and TRBJ2-1; tentative D call: TRBD2 (5 bases). CDR3 length: 15 residues. Trimming pared 0 bases from V and 8 bases from J, leaving 17 bases between. The germline V gene has CDR1 GTSNPN and CDR2 SVGIG (reference sequence). The CDR3 DNA follows: TGTGCCTGGAGTGTACAGTTGGGTGGGAGCTATGAGCAGTTCTTC. Translation gives CAWSVQLGGSYEQFF.

This clone has only one observation. V is TRBV7-2 and J is TRBJ2-2; D is ambiguous. The CDR3 spans 13 residues. Trimming stripped 2 bases from V and 2 bases from J, with 3 bases between. Germline V gene data show CDR1 as SGHTA and CDR2 as FQGNSA. CDR3 bases: TGTGCCAGCAGCTTACTCAACACCGGGGAGCTGTTTTTT. It translates to CASSLLNTGELFF.

The chain employs TRBV4-2 and TRBJ2-3; a possible D gene is TRBD1 (5 bases). The V end was cut by 1 base, the J end by 3 bases, with 8 bases between. CDR1 is LGHNA, CDR2 YNFKEQ, per germline. There are 14 residues in the CDR3. As DNA, the CDR3 is TGTGCCAGCAGCCAAGGGGGCTGGACAGATACGCAGTATTTT. Residues: CASSQGGWTDTQYF.

The rearrangement uses TRBV10-3 and TRBJ2-1; 15 bases are a match to TRBD2. Germline-derived CDR1 and CDR2 are ENHRY and SYGVKD. V lost 0 bases, J lost 0 bases, and 3 bases stayed unmatched. The CDR3 covers 19 residues. The CDR3 spells CAISESGTSGRSSYNEQFF. The CDR3 DNA is TGTGCCATCAGTGAGTCAGGGACTAGCGGGAGGAGCTCCTACAATGAGCAGTTCTTC.